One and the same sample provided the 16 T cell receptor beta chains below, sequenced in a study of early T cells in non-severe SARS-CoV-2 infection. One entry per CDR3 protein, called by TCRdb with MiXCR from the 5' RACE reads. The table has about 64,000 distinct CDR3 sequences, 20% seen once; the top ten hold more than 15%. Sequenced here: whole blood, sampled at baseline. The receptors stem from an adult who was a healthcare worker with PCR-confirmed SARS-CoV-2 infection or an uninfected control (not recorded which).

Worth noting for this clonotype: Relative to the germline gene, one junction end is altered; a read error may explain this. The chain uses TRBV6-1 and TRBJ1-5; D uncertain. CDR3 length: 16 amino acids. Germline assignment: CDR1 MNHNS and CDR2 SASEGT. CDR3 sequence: CASSEIGHFSNQPRHF. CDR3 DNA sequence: TGTGCCAGCAGTGAAATCGGGCATTTCAGCAATCAGCCCCGGCATTTT.

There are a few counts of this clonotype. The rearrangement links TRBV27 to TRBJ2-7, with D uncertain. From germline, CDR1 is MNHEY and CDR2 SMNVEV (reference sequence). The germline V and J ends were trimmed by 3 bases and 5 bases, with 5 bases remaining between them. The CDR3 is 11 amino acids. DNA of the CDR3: TGTGCCAGCAGTTTTAACCACGAGCAGTACTTC. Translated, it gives CASSFNHEQYF.

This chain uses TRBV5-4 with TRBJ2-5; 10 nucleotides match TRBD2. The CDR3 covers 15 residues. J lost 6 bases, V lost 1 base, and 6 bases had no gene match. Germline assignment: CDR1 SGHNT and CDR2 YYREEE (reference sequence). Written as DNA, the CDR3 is TGTGCCAGCAGCTTGCCCCTAGCGGGGGCTCAGACCCAGTACTTC. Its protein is CASSLPLAGAQTQYF.

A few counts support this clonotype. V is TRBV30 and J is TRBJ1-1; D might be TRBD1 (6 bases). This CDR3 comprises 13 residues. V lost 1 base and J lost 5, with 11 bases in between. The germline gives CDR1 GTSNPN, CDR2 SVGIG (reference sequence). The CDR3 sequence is CAWSAGAGTEAFF. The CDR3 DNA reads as TGTGCCTGGAGTGCGGGGGCTGGGACTGAAGCTTTCTTT.

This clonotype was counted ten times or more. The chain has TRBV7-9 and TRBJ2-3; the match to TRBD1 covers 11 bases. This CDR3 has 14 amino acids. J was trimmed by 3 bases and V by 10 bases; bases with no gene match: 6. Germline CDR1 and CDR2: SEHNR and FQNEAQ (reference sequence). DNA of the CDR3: TGTGCCACCGAGGGGGACAGGGGGACAGATACGCAGTATTTT. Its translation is CATEGDRGTDTQYF.

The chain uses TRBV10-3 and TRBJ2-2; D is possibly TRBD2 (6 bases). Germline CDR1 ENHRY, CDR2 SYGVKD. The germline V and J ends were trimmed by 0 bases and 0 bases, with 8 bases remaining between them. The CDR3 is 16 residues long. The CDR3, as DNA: TGTGCCATCAGTGAGTCGGGGGGATCGAACACCGGGGAGCTGTTTTTT. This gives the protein CAISESGGSNTGELFF.

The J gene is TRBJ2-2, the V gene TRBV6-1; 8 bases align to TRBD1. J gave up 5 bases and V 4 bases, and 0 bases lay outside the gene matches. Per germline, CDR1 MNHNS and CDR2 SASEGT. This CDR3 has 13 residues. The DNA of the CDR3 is TGTGCCAGCAGTGGACAGGGGACCGGGGAGCTGTTTTTT. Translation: CASSGQGTGELFF.

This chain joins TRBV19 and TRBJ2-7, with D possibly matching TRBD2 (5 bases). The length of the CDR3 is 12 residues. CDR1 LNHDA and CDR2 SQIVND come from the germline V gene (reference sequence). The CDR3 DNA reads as TGTGACCTAGCCGGGGAAAGAAACGAGCAGTACTTC. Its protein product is CDLAGERNEQYF.

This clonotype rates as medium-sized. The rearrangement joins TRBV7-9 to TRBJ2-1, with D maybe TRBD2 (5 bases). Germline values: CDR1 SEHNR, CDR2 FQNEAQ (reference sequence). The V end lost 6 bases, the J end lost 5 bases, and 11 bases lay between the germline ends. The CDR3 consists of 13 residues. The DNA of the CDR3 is TGTGCCAGCAGTGAGGGAGCGAACAATGAGCAGTTCTTC. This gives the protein CASSEGANNEQFF.

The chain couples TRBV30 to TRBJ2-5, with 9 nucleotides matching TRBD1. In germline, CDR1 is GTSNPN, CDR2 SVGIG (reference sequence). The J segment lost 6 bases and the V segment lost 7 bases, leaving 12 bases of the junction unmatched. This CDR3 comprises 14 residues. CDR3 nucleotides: TGTGCCTTTTCCGGGACAGGGAGGGAAAAGACCCAGTACTTC. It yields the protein CAFSGTGREKTQYF.

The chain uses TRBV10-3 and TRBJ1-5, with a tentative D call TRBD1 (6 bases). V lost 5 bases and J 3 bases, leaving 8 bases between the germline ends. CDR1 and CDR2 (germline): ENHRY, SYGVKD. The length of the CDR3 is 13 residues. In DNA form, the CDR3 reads TGTGCCATCAGTAACAGGGACAATCAGCCCCAGCATTTT. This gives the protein CAISNRDNQPQHF.

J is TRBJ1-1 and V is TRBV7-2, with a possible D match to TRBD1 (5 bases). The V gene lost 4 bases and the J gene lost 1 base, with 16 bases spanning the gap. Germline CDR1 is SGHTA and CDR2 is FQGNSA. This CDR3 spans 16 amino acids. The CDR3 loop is CASSYRPSGQNTEAFF. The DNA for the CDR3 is TGTGCCAGCAGCTACCGCCCATCAGGACAGAACACTGAAGCTTTCTTT.

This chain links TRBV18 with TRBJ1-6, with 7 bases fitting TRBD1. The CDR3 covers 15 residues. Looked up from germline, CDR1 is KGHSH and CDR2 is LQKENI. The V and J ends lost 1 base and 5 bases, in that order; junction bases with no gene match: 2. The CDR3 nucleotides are TGTGCCAGCTCACCACAACAGGGGAATAATTCACCCCTCCACTTT. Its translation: CASSPQQGNNSPLHF.

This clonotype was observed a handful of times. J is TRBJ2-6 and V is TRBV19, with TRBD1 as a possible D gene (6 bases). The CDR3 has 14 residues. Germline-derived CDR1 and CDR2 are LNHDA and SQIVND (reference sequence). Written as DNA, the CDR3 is TGTGCTTCGGACAGTACCCCTGGGGCCAACGTCCTGACTTTC. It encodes CASDSTPGANVLTF.

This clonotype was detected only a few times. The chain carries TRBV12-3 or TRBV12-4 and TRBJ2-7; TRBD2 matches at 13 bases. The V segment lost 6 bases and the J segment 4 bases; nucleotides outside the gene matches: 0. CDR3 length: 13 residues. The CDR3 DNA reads TGTGCCAGCAGACTAGCGGGGGGGTACGAGCAGTACTTC. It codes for CASRLAGGYEQYF.

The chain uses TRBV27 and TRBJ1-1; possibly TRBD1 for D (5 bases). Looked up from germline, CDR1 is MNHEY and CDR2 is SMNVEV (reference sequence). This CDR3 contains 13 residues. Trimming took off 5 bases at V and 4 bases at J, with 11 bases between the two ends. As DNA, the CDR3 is TGTGCCAGCAGTCCACAGGCCGGCACTGAAGCTTTCTTT. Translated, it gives CASSPQAGTEAFF.